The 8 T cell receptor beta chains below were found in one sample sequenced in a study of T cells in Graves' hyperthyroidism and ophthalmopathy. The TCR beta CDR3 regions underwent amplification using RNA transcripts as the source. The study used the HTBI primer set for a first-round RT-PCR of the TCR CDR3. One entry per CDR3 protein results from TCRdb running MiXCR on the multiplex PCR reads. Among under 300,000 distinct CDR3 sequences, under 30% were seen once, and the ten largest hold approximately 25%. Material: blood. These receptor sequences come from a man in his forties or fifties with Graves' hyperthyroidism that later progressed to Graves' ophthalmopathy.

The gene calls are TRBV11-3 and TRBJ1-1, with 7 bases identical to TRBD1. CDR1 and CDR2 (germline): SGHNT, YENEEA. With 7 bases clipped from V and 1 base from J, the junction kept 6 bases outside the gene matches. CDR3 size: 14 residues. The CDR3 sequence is CASTTGAKNTEAFF. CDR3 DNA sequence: TGTGCCAGCACCACAGGGGCTAAGAACACTGAAGCTTTCTTT.

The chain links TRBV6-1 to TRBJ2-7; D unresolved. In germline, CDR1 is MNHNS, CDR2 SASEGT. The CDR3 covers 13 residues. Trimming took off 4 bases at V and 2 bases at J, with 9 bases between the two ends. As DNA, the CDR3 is TGTGCCAGCAGTGCAACGGAGACCTACGAGCAGTACTTC. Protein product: CASSATETYEQYF.

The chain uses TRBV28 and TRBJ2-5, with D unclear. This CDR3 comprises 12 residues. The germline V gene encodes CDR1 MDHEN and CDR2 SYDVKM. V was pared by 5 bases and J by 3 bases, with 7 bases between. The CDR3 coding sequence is TGTGCCAGCAGTGACCCCAAAGAGACCCAGTACTTC. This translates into CASSDPKETQYF.

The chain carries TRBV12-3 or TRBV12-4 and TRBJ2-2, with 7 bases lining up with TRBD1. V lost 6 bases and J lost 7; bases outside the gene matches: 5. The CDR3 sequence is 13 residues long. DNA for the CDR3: TGTGCCAGCAGCCAGGGGGTCGGCGGGGAGCTGTTTTTT. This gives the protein CASSQGVGGELFF.

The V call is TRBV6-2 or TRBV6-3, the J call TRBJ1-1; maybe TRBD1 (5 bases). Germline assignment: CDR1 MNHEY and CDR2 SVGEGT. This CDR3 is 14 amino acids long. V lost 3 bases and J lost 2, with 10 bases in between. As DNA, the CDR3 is TGTGCCAGCAGTTATGGGGGACCAAACACTGAAGCTTTCTTT. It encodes CASSYGGPNTEAFF.

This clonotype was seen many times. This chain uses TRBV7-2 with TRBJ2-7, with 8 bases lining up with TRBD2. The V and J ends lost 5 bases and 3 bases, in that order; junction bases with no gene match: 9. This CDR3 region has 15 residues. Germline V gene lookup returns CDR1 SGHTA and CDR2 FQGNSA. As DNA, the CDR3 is TGTGCCAGCAGCCTTTTGCCCAGCGGGAGCTACGAGCAGTACTTC. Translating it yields CASSLLPSGSYEQYF. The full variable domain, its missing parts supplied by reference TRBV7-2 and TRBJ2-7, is GAGVSQSPSNKVTEKGKDVELRCDPISGHTALYWYRQSLGQGLEFLIYFQGNSAPDKSGLPSDRFSAERTGGSVSTLTIQRTQQEDSAVYLCASSLLPSGSYEQYFGPGTRLTVT.

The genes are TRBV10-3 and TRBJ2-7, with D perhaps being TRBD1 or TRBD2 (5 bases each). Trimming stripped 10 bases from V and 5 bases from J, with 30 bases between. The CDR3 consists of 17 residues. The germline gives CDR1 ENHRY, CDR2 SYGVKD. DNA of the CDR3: TGTGCCACCCGCGGAACCGGGACCAGGCGAGGACTTGACGAGCAGTACTTC. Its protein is CATRGTGTRRGLDEQYF.

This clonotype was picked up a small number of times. The CDR3 DNA follows: TGTGCTAGTGAATCCAGGGACGGGTCTAACTATGGCTACACCTTC. Translated: CASESRDGSNYGYTF. The chain carries TRBV12-5 and TRBJ1-2; possible D gene TRBD1, 5 bases. CDR3 length equals 15 residues. Trimming took 7 bases from V and 0 from J, leaving 15 bases between them. Germline V gene sequence: CDR1 LGHNT, CDR2 FRNRAP. The full variable domain, in which reference TRBV12-5 and TRBJ1-2 provide the parts outside the CDR3, is DARVTQTPRHKVTEMGQEVTMRCQPILGHNTVFWYRQTMMQGLELLAYFRNRAPLDDSGMPKDRFSAEMPDATLATLKIQPSEPRDSAVYFCASESRDGSNYGYTFGSGTRLTVV.